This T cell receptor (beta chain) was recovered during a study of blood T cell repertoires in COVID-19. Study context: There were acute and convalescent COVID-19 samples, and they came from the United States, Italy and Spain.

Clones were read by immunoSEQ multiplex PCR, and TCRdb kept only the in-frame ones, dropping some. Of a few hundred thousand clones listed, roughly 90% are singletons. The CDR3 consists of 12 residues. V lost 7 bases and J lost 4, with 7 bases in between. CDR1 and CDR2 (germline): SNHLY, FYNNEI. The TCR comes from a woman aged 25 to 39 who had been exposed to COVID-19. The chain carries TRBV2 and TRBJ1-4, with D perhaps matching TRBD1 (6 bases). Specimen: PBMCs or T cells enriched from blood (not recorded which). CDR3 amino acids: CASNRDNEKLFF. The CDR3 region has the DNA TGTGCCAGCAACAGGGATAATGAAAAACTGTTTTTT.